This TCR beta chain originates from a study of shared clonotypes between healthy human individuals. The DNA input per sorted-subset replicate PCR was roughly 0.2 ug, corresponding to around 28,000 T cell genomes. TCRdb's copy holds only in-frame clones and misses some; the assay was immunoSEQ multiplex PCR. The sample comprises roughly 2 million clones, approximately 96% of which are singletons, and roughly 0.13% rests with the top ten. The CDR3 runs to 14 residues. Trimming removed 2 bases at V and 3 bases at J, with 10 bases between. Germline values: CDR1 MNHEY, CDR2 SMNVEV (reference sequence). The receptor comes from a man aged 18 to 35 in good health. V is TRBV27 and J is TRBJ1-2; the D gene is possibly TRBD1 (5 bases). Input material: naive CD4+ T cells sorted from blood. Subset defined: CD45RA+ positively selected. The CDR3 sequence is CASSLTGGYYGYTF. The CDR3 DNA is TGTGCCAGCAGTTTAACGGGGGGTTACTATGGCTACACCTTC.